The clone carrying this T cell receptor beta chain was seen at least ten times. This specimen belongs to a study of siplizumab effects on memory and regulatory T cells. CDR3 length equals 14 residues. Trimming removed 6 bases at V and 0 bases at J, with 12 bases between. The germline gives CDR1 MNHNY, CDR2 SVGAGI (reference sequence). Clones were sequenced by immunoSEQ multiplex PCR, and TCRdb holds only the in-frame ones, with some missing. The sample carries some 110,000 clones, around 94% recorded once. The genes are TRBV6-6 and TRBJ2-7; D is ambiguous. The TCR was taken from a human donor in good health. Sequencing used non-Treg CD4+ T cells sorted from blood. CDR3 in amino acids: CASSLGRSSYEQYF. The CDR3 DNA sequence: TGTGCCAGCAGCTTGGGCCGGAGCTCCTACGAGCAGTACTTC.